This T cell receptor beta chain was captured by sequencing in a study of cytomegalovirus exposure and HLA in healthy donors (dated by TCRdb to between 2016 and 2019). As for the study more broadly: According to an earlier analysis of 587 of the donors, 150 million to 200 million T cells yielded 120 million or so unique TCR beta sequences and approximately 300 Gb of sequence data. Among roughly 370 genotyped donors of the cohort, an average of about 240,000 unique TCR beta nucleotide sequences were sequenced per donor, 15% to 20% of them non-productive. All discovery cohort repertoires had been generated using a single sequencing platform. Besides the first cohort of approximately 670 subjects, a separate validation cohort made up of about 120 different subjects was used. Alongside the repertoire data, information on donor age, sex, ethnicity and CMV serostatus was compiled. Using immunosequencing, the study profiled T cell repertoires from 500 to 800 subjects and related those repertoires to cytomegalovirus serostatus. Class I and class II HLA loci were covered by the typing at four-digit resolution. An earlier analysis of more than 450 of the donors used high-throughput TCR beta sequencing to judge whether each TCR beta V gene segment behaved as functional or pseudogenic. About five DR-DQ haplotypes were treated as single units for association and clustering because of strong linkage in the cohort. The study combined high-throughput TCR immunosequencing, statistical association of individual TCRs with disease status, and machine learning to predict cytomegalovirus infection status. Rather than drawing on any new phenotypic data, the later analysis identified candidate immune exposures from TCR beta sequences and the way those sequences occurred across donors. Of the 300 to 450 genotyped donors, approximately 80% were placed in the genetic ancestry cluster associated with self-reported Caucasian donors. About 300 gigabases of sequencing data and around 90 million unique TCR sequences made up an early release that covered approximately 650 HLA-typed donors. Typing coverage differed by locus: A, B, C, DRB1 and DQB1 were typed in roughly 620-630 donors, DQA1 in about 510, DPA1 in around 610, and DPB1 in approximately 450. The aim of the study was to test whether cataloging public T cell receptors could identify signatures of past pathogen exposure. In a later analysis, previously published TCR beta repertoires from several hundred donors were re-analyzed and high-resolution HLA genotyping was added so that TCR occurrence patterns could be studied. In a later genetic analysis, genome-wide SNP genotypes for about 55% of the roughly 700 donors were used, and that subset was treated as a discovery cohort.

In its sample, this clone was seen a few times. This clone's antigen is unknown. Base-call qualities are not available, and no considerably larger clone is one nucleotide away. Receptors were amplified or captured by the immunoSEQ multiplex PCR assay. The multiplex PCR relied on a mix of 60 forward primers for TCR Vbeta segments and 13 reverse primers for TCR Jbeta segments. The CDR3 region of rearranged TCR beta genes was amplified from genomic DNA by a multiplex PCR assay. The Illumina HiSeq System was used to sequence the amplified TCR beta libraries as 87-base-pair reads. As for the original processing: A later analysis tallied 80 million to 95 million unique TCR beta chains across the approximately 670 repertoires, and 10 million to 11 million of those chains were shared by two or more donors. To remove PCR and sequencing errors, raw reads were error-corrected and collapsed into unique sequences using a nearest-neighbor algorithm that merged closely related sequences. Alignment of CDR3 sequences to IMGT reference sequences was used to assign V, D and J gene segments. For a sequence to be retained, a match of at least six nucleotides to both a V gene segment and a J gene segment was required. A rearrangement was called productive if the CDR3 had no stop codons and remained in frame with V and J, and every other rearrangement was called non-productive. Following IMGT convention, CDR3 was defined as the stretch from the second conserved V-encoded cysteine up to the conserved J-encoded phenylalanine. The earlier analysis of about 590 of the donors excluded sequences that lacked an unambiguous match to a single V gene segment. In an earlier analysis of more than 500 of the donors, a V segment was called functional when productive rearrangements were above 56.7%, and segregating when the standard deviation between donors exceeded 5%. A statistical classification framework was built to diagnose cytomegalovirus status from the catalog of TCR beta chain sequences. V and J gene assignment, in a later analysis, came from comparing TCR nucleotide sequences with IMGT/GENE-DB human TR gene sequences. A later analysis assigned CDR3 sequences and most-parsimonious VDJ recombination scenarios with the TCRdist pipeline. In a later analysis, every TCR beta chain was defined by the combination of its CDR3 amino acid sequence and its V-gene family, and reads without a unique V-gene family were dropped. As a way to deal with suspected cross-contamination and a sequencing artifact, a later analysis dropped 592 nucleotide sequences that were highly shared and had low generation probability. In a later analysis, a clonal expansion index was calculated for each public chain from normalized within-repertoire ranks of inferred template counts. In a later analysis, generation probabilities were computed using a VDJ recombination model fitted to out-of-frame rearrangements, and the results were checked against IGoR. In a later analysis, TCR-TCR, TCR-HLA and TCR-CMV co-occurrence was scored with hypergeometric tests, and a repertoire-size bias correction was applied to TCR pairs. A later analysis estimated false discovery rates by permuting HLA or CMV assignments 20 times. A later analysis grouped co-occurring TCRs with DBSCAN, adding TCRdist sequence similarity when clustering within HLA-allele-positive subsets. Repertoires with fewer than 30,000 or more than 120,000 public chains, plus five repertoires with anomalous nucleotide sharing, were excluded from co-occurrence clustering. TCRdb holds this immuneACCESS table with in-frame rearrangements only. Some clones are missing; in checked studies, unresolved V genes explain under half, and the rest has no known cause. From that table come the V and J calls and clone size; the DNA was used to work out D and trimming. The table for this sample lists some 130,000 clones; roughly 10% of them were counted only once. The ten largest clones take up 1.5% to 2% of the sample.

CDR1 SGHTS and CDR2 YDEGEE are derived from the germline V gene. V is clipped by 6 bases and J by 7 bases, and the sequence between their germline boundaries is 17 bases long. The CDR3, cysteine through phenylalanine, is 14 amino acids long. CDR3 DNA only is kept here, 42 bases in frame from base 1. The cohort was made up of about 610 healthy bone marrow donors. Cohort members were all nominally healthy when sampled, although unrecorded immune exposures were likely present. The donor was CMV seronegative and belonged to the group of 380 or so seronegative cohort members. A peripheral blood sample was collected from each donor, and TCR beta sequencing was performed on peripheral blood mononuclear cells. The Qiagen DNeasy Blood Extraction Kit was used to extract genomic DNA from the blood cell samples. The full study reports these points: The classifier was reported to diagnose cytomegalovirus status with high specificity and sensitivity in both the original and validation cohorts. Linkage disequilibrium might explain the correlated functional status among segregating V segments, but an unknown experimental factor could not be ruled out. CMV serostatus was the only immune exposure information available for the cohort. In a later analysis, the rate of TCR association differed among HLA loci, with DRB1 alleles having the most associated TCRs and HLA-C alleles having the fewest. In a later genetic analysis, a missense DCLRE1C variant was associated with V-gene and J-gene trimming of TCR beta chains, and the association was replicated in an independent cohort. Strong co-occurrence of HLA alleles, especially DR and DQ, made assigning TCR associations to individual alleles difficult. A group of highly shared sequence variants was considered likely to be a technical artifact of the sequencing pipeline. The study listed 150 to 200 TCR beta chains as associated with cytomegalovirus. In a later analysis, several top co-occurrence clusters were reported to appear linked to parvovirus B19, influenza, CMV and Epstein-Barr virus. The cohort was sequenced for TCR beta chains only, and without alpha or paired-chain data the features that could be detected were limited. In a later genetic analysis, fewer N-insertions in productive TCRs were reported among donors in an Asian-associated ancestry cluster than the roughly 700-donor mean. In a later analysis, HLA-associated TCR beta chains showed more clonal expansion and lower generation probabilities than non-associated chains that were equally common. A few of the identified cytomegalovirus-associated TCR beta chains were confirmed in vitro to be specific for cytomegalovirus antigens. Most CMV-associated TCR beta chains appeared to be HLA-restricted in a later analysis, and the HLA associations seemed to be driven largely by CMV exposure. It was suggested by the authors that the approach could potentially be generalized to other disease states and immunological phenotypes. A further reported finding was that TCR beta sequences accurately predicted the HLA-A and HLA-B alleles for most subjects in the first cohort. Broadly in line with IMGT annotations, most TCR beta V segments showed up in productive rearrangements about 87% or about 30% of the time in an earlier analysis of 587 of the donors. Some IMGT-functional V segments, including TRBV6-2 and TRBV6-3, could not be distinguished by the 87-base-pair reads and were therefore excluded. Because HLA typing was unavailable for some donors at each locus, only the typed subset was used in association tests. Roughly uniform sequencing depth across donors was assumed in presence/absence analyses, although this assumption may not hold. A later analysis associated approximately 17,000 TCR beta sequences with specific HLA alleles at a false discovery rate of 0.05. Because counts were too low, seventeen rarely observed V segments, including chromosome 9 orphons, were excluded from the earlier analysis of around 590 of the donors. Most TCR sequences were observed very rarely across donors, whereas some public TCRs were present in many individuals.

This clonotype was sampled from a man aged 45-60 years in good health and CMV-seronegative. Sequenced material: PBMCs. The rearranged segments are TRBV5-8 and TRBJ1-5, and perhaps TRBD1 as D gene, on 5 matching bases. The CDR3 here reads CASTLQGVGQPQHF. The DNA sequence reads TGTGCCAGCACCCTTCAGGGCGTAGGACAGCCCCAGCATTTT.